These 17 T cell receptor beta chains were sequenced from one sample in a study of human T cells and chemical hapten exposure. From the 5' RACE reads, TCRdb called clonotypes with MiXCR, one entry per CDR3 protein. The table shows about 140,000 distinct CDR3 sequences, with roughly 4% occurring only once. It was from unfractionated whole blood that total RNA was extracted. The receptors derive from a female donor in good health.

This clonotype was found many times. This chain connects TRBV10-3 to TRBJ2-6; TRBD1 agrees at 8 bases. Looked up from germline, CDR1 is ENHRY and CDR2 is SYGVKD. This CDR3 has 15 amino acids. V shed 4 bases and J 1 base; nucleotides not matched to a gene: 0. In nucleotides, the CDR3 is TGTGCCATCAGTGGGGACAGGTCTGGGGCCAACGTCCTGACTTTC. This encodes CAISGDRSGANVLTF.

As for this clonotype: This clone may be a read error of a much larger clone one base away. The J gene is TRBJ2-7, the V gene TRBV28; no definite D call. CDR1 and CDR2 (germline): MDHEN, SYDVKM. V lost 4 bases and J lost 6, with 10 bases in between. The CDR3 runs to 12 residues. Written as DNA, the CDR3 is TGTGCCAGCAGTTGTCCGCTGAGCGAGCAGTACTTC. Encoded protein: CASSCPLSEQYF. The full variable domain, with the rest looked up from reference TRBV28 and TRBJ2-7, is DVKVTQSSRYLVKRTGEKVFLECVQDMDHENMFWYRQDPGLGLRLIYFSYDVKMKEKGDIPEGYSVSREKKERFSLILESASTNQTSMYLCASSCPLSEQYFGPGTRLTVT.

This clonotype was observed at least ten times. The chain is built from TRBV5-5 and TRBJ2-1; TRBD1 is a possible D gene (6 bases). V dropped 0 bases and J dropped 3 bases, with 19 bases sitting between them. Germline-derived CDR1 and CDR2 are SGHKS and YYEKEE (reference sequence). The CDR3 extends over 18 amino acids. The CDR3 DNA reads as TGTGCCAGCAGCTTGGTTACCTTTAACAGGGAAGGCTACAATGAGCAGTTCTTC. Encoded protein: CASSLVTFNREGYNEQFF.

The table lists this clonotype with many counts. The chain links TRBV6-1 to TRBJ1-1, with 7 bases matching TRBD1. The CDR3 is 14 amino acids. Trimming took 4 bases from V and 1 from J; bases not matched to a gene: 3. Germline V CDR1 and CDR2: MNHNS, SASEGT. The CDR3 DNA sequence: TGTGCCAGCAGTGTGGGACAGAGGAACACTGAAGCTTTCTTT. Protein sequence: CASSVGQRNTEAFF.

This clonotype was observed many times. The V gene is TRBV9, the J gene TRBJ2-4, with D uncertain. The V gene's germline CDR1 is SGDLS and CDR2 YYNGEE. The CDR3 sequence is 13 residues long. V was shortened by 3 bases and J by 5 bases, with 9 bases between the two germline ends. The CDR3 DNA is TGTGCCAGCAGCGACCGTTCCCAAAACATTCAGTACTTC. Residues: CASSDRSQNIQYF.

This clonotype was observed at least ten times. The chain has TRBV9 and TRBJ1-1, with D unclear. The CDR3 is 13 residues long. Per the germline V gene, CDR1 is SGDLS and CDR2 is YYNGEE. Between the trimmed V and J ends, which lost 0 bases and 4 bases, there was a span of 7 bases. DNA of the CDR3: TGTGCCAGCAGCGTAGCTTCGGGCACTGAAGCTTTCTTT. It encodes CASSVASGTEAFF. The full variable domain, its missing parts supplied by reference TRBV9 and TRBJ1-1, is DSGVTQTPKHLITATGQRVTLRCSPRSGDLSVYWYQQSLDQGLQFLIQYYNGEERAKGNILERFSAQQFPDLHSELNLSSLELGDSALYFCASSVASGTEAFFGQGTRLTVV.

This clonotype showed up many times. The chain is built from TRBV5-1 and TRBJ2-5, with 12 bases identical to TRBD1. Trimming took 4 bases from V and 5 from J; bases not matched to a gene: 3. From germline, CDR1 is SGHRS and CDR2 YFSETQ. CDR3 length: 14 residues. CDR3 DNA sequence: TGCGCCAGCAGCGGGACAGGGGGCTGGGAGACCCAGTACTTC. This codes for CASSGTGGWETQYF.

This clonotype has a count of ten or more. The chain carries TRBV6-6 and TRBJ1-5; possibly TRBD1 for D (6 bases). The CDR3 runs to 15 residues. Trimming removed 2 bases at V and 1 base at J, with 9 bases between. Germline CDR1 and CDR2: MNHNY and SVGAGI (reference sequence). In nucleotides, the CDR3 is TGTGCCAGCAGTTACCGGACAGAGAGCAATCAGCCCCAGCATTTT. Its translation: CASSYRTESNQPQHF.

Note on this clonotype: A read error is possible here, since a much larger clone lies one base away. CDR3 nucleotide sequence: TGTGCCAGCAGCTTGGGCGACAGGGGGACCTATGGCTACACCTTC. Translated, it gives CASSLGDRGTYGYTF. The gene calls are TRBV7-2 and TRBJ1-2; 9 bases are shared with TRBD1. Germline V gene sequence: CDR1 SGHTA, CDR2 FQGNSA. V lost 3 bases and J lost 4; bases outside the gene matches: 6. This CDR3 comprises 15 residues.

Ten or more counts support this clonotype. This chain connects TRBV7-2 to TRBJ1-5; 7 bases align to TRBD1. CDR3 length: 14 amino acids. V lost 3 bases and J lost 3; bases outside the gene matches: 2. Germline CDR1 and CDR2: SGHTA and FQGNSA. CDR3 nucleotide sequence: TGTGCCAGCAGCTTGGGACAGATCAATCAGCCCCAGCATTTT. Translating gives CASSLGQINQPQHF. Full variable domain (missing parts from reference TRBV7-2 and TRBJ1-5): GAGVSQSPSNKVTEKGKDVELRCDPISGHTALYWYRQSLGQGLEFLIYFQGNSAPDKSGLPSDRFSAERTGGSVSTLTIQRTQQEDSAVYLCASSLGQINQPQHFGDGTRLSIL.

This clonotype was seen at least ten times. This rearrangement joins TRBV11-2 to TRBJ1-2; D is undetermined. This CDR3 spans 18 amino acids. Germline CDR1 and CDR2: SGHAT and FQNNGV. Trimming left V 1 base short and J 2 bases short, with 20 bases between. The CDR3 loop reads CASSLGVGSAGLNYGYTF. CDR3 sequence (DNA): TGTGCCAGCAGCTTAGGGGTTGGATCGGCCGGACTGAACTATGGCTACACCTTC.

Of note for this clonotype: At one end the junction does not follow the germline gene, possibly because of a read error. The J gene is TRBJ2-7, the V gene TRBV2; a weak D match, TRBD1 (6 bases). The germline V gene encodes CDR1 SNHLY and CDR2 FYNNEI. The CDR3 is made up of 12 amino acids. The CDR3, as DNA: TGTGCCAGCCGGGACACCTCCGACGAGCAGTACTTC. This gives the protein CASRDTSDEQYF.

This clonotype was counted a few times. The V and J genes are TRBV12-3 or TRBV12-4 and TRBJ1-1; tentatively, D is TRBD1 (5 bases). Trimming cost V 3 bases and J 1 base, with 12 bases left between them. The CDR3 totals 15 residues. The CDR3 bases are TGTGCCAGCAGTTTTTCCCTGACAGAGAACACTGAAGCTTTCTTT. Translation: CASSFSLTENTEAFF.

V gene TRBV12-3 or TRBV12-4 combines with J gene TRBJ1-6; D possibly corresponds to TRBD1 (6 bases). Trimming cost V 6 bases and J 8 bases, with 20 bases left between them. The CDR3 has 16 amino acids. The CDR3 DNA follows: TGTGCCAGCAGAGCACATGGGGGGGGGGCGCATTCACCCCTCCACTTT. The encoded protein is CASRAHGGGAHSPLHF.

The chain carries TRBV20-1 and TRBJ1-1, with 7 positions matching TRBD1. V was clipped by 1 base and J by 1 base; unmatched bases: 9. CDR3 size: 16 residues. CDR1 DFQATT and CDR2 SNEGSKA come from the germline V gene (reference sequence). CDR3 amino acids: CSARGGGQPRNTEAFF. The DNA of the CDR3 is TGCAGTGCTAGAGGCGGGGGACAGCCTAGGAACACTGAAGCTTTCTTT.

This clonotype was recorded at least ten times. The CDR3 DNA sequence: TGTGCCAGCAGCAATGGACAGGGGATAAACACCGGGGAGCTGTTTTTT. This sequence encodes CASSNGQGINTGELFF. The chain links TRBV12-3 or TRBV12-4 to TRBJ2-2, with 9 positions matching TRBD1. The CDR3 sequence is 16 residues long. Losses at the gene ends were 6 bases for V and 2 bases for J; bases not matched to a gene: 7.

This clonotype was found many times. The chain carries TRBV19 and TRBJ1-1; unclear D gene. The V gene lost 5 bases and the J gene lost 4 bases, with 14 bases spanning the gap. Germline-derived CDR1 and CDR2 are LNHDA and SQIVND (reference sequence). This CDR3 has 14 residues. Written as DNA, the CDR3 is TGTGCCAGTAGTGGGAGGCGTGGAATCACTGAAGCTTTCTTT. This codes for CASSGRRGITEAFF.